Presented here are 17 T cell receptor beta chains from one specimen sequenced in a study of beta chain features in type 1 diabetes. Antigens of these TCRs are unknown. General study points: Researchers report that Type 1 diabetes patients had moderately but significantly shorter TCRB CDR3s across all four CD4+ subsets.

Expressed TCRB transcripts were sequenced because the entire RNA isolate underwent reverse transcription. The table came from immunoSEQ multiplex PCR; TCRdb's copy has only in-frame clones and leaves some out. The sample holds more than 100,000 clones, about a sixth seen once. Specimen: central memory CD4+ T cells from blood. The receptors were sampled from a young man with type 1 diabetes.

The chain is built from TRBV9 and TRBJ2-2; D possibly corresponds to TRBD2 (5 bases). The germline V and J ends were trimmed by 6 bases and 6 bases, with 9 bases remaining between them. CDR3 size: 12 residues. The germline CDR1 and CDR2 sequences are SGDLS and YYNGEE. The chain's CDR3 is CASTRRAGELFF. CDR3 bases: TGTGCCAGCACCCGGCGGGCCGGGGAGCTGTTTTTT.

V and J are TRBV7-2 and TRBJ2-7; tentatively, D is TRBD1 (5 bases). The CDR3 length is 13 residues. V lost 1 base, J lost 5 bases, and 9 bases lay in between. Germline-derived CDR1 and CDR2 are SGHTA and FQGNSA. The CDR3 protein is CASSLGRVDEQYF. CDR3 DNA: TGTGCCAGCAGCTTAGGCAGGGTAGACGAGCAGTACTTC. Combining the CDR3 with reference TRBV7-2 and TRBJ2-7 gives the whole variable domain GAGVSQSPSNKVTEKGKDVELRCDPISGHTALYWYRQSLGQGLEFLIYFQGNSAPDKSGLPSDRFSAERTGGSVSTLTIQRTQQEDSAVYLCASSLGRVDEQYFGPGTRLTVT.

A word on this clone: A clone one base away is much larger, so this may be a read error. The chain has TRBV7-2 and TRBJ2-1; D is uncertain. The CDR3 spans 11 residues. Germline CDR1 is SGHTA and CDR2 is FQGNSA. The ends were cut back, 2 bases at V and 8 bases at J, with 4 bases in the middle. The CDR3 DNA reads as TGTGCCAGCAGCTTAACGGATGAGCAGTTCTTC. Protein: CASSLTDEQFF. Based on the CDR3 plus reference TRBV7-2 and TRBJ2-1, the full variable domain is GAGVSQSPSNKVTEKGKDVELRCDPISGHTALYWYRQSLGQGLEFLIYFQGNSAPDKSGLPSDRFSAERTGGSVSTLTIQRTQQEDSAVYLCASSLTDEQFFGPGTRLTVL.

This clone was counted between two and nine times. V gene TRBV7-3 combines with J gene TRBJ2-1; TRBD2 matches 11 bases. This CDR3 is 17 amino acids long. Germline V CDR1 and CDR2: SGHTA, FQGTGA. Unmatched junction bases numbered 6, after V lost 2 bases and J lost 3 bases. The CDR3 region is CASSLASSGGNYNEQFF. For the CDR3, the DNA is TGTGCCAGCAGCTTAGCGTCTAGCGGGGGGAACTACAATGAGCAGTTCTTC.

The rearrangement joins TRBV30 to TRBJ1-2, with D tentatively TRBD1 (6 bases). The CDR3 consists of 13 residues. V lost 0 bases and J 4 bases, leaving 9 bases between the germline ends. CDR1 and CDR2 (germline): GTSNPN, SVGIG (reference sequence). DNA of the CDR3: TGTGCCTGGAGTGTAGGGGGAGGCTATGGCTACACCTTC. This encodes CAWSVGGGYGYTF. Complete variable domain (other parts from reference TRBV30 and TRBJ1-2): SQTIHQWPATLVQPVGSPLSLECTVEGTSNPNLYWYRQAAGRGLQLLFYSVGIGQISSEVPQNLSASRPQDRQFILSSKKLLLSDSGFYLCAWSVGGGYGYTFGSGTRLTVV.

This clone was counted at least ten times. This sequence joins TRBV29-1 and TRBJ1-5; D gene uncertain. The CDR3 has 14 amino acids. V gave up 7 bases and J gave up 3 bases, with 16 bases separating them. Per germline, CDR1 SQVTM and CDR2 ANQGSEA. The CDR3 here is CSATDGGFNQPQHF. As DNA, the CDR3 is TGCAGCGCCACGGACGGTGGATTCAATCAGCCCCAGCATTTT. Using reference TRBV29-1 and TRBJ1-5 for the parts outside the CDR3, the full variable domain is SAVISQKPSRDICQRGTSLTIQCQVDSQVTMMFWYRQQPGQSLTLIATANQGSEATYESGFVIDKFPISRPNLTFSTLTVSNMSPEDSSIYLCSATDGGFNQPQHFGDGTRLSIL.

This clone was counted only a few times. This sequence joins TRBV6-5 and TRBJ1-1, with D maybe TRBD1 (6 bases). Germline V gives CDR1 MNHEY, CDR2 SVGAGI. Trimming removed 5 bases at V and 0 bases at J, with 7 bases between. The CDR3 runs 13 residues. CDR3 region: CASSRTVNTEAFF. The CDR3 DNA is TGTGCCAGCAGTAGGACAGTGAACACTGAAGCTTTCTTT.

There are a few counts of this clone. CDR3 in DNA: TGTGCCACCAGCCTGGGCTGGGGCGGGGACACCATATATTTT. It specifies CATSLGWGGDTIYF. The chain recombines TRBV15 with TRBJ1-3, with D perhaps TRBD1 (5 bases). This CDR3 is built from 14 residues. Per germline, CDR1 LNHNV and CDR2 YYDKDF (reference sequence). The V end lost 5 bases, the J end lost 8 bases, and 16 bases lay between the germline ends.

This clone came up many times. The CDR3 DNA reads TGTGCCAGCAGTTACTCTCCCGAGTTAGATAATTCACCCCTCCACTTT. Translated: CASSYSPELDNSPLHF. This chain links TRBV6-6 with TRBJ1-6; unclear D gene. V was cut by 0 bases and J by 5 bases, with 11 bases left in between. The CDR3 spans 16 residues. Germline V lookup: CDR1 MNHNY, CDR2 SVGAGI (reference sequence).

CDR3 DNA sequence: TGTGCCACCAGCAGAGATAAAGCAGGGGAGCAGTACTTC. It is translated as CATSRDKAGEQYF. The rearrangement uses TRBV15 and TRBJ2-7, with TRBD1 as a possible D gene (5 bases). Trimming shortened V by 0 bases and J by 7 bases, and 10 bases separated the two germline ends. The CDR3 spans 13 residues. CDR1 and CDR2 from the germline V gene are LNHNV and YYDKDF (reference sequence).

This clone was detected only a few times. The chain is built from TRBV30 and TRBJ1-6, with 7 nucleotides matching TRBD1. Germline V lookup: CDR1 GTSNPN, CDR2 SVGIG (reference sequence). This CDR3 comprises 14 residues. Trimming cost V 0 bases and J 8 bases; bases outside gene matches: 4. The CDR3 nucleotides read TGTGCCTGGAGTGTACAGGGGAGGGATTCACCCCTCCACTTT. Protein: CAWSVQGRDSPLHF.

The V call is TRBV5-1, the J call TRBJ1-2, with 8 bases fitting TRBD1. With 4 bases clipped from V and 7 bases from J, the junction kept 12 bases outside the gene matches. Germline assignment: CDR1 SGHRS and CDR2 YFSETQ. CDR3 length: 15 amino acids. The CDR3 here is CASSGGGTRGLGYTF. CDR3 sequence (DNA): TGCGCCAGCAGCGGTGGTGGGACCAGGGGGCTTGGCTACACCTTC.

The rearrangement uses TRBV9 and TRBJ1-2; TRBD1 aligns across 7 bases. Trimming at V came to 0 bases and at J to 7 bases, leaving 12 bases not matched to a gene. Germline-derived CDR1 and CDR2 are SGDLS and YYNGEE. This CDR3 spans 16 amino acids. In DNA, the CDR3 is TGTGCCAGCAGCGTAGCTTTTGGAGGGGGCGCGGCTGGCTACACCTTC. It specifies CASSVAFGGGAAGYTF.

V and J are TRBV5-6 and TRBJ2-7; D is possibly TRBD1 or TRBD2 (5 bases each). This CDR3 contains 13 residues. V was shortened by 5 bases and J by 1 base, with 10 bases between the two germline ends. Per the germline V gene, CDR1 is SGHDT and CDR2 is YYEEEE. The DNA for the CDR3 is TGTGCCAGCAGTGGGACGGATTCCTACGAGCAGTACTTC. It yields the protein CASSGTDSYEQYF.

The chain carries TRBV10-2 and TRBJ1-4; D not resolved. The CDR3 has 12 amino acids. Trimming took 7 bases from V and 7 from J, leaving 10 bases between them. Germline CDR1 WSHSY, CDR2 SAAADI. The CDR3 here is CASTLGGEKLFF. The DNA for the CDR3 is TGCGCCAGCACTTTAGGCGGTGAAAAACTGTTTTTT.

The chain links TRBV7-6 to TRBJ2-5; D call uncertain. This CDR3 contains 11 residues. Trimming took 7 bases from V and 4 from J, leaving 7 bases between them. The germline V gene has CDR1 SGHVS and CDR2 FNYEAQ. The CDR3 DNA follows: TGTGCCAGCACCCCCTCAGAGACCCAGTACTTC. Encoded protein: CASTPSETQYF.

This clone showed up just a few times. This chain links TRBV25-1 with TRBJ2-3; 8 positions match TRBD2. V was pared by 4 bases and J by 4 bases, with 1 base of the junction left unmatched. The CDR3 has 13 amino acids. Germline loops: CDR1 MGHDK, CDR2 SYGVNS. CDR3 coding DNA: TGTGCCAGCAGTGCCGGGGGGGCAGATACGCAGTATTTT. It translates to CASSAGGADTQYF.